The 32 T cell receptor beta chains below were found in one sample sequenced in a study of tumour-infiltrating T cells in Burkitt lymphoma. Data came from immunoSEQ multiplex PCR; TCRdb stores just in-frame clones and leaves some out. The top ten hold more than 5.5% of the sample, which has about 14,000 clones, 30% seen once. The specimen was tumor tissue. The receptors shown here come from a human donor with diffuse large B-cell lymphoma.

The chain employs TRBV6-1 and TRBJ1-4, with D possibly being TRBD1 (6 bases). The CDR3 has 14 amino acids. Trimming removed 3 bases from V and 4 bases from J, with 9 bases in between. Germline CDR1 MNHNS, CDR2 SASEGT. CDR3 nucleotides: TGTGCCAGCAGTGAGGACAGTATTAATGAAAAACTGTTTTTT. This gives the protein CASSEDSINEKLFF.

The V gene is TRBV18, the J gene TRBJ2-1; the D is unclear. The CDR3 runs 16 residues. Germline V gene data show CDR1 as KGHSH and CDR2 as LQKENI. Trimming removed 3 bases at V and 0 bases at J, with 12 bases between. The CDR3 nucleotides are TGTGCCAGCTCACCGTCTACACCAAGCTCCTACAATGAGCAGTTCTTC. This translates into CASSPSTPSSYNEQFF.

The rearrangement joins TRBV25-1 to TRBJ2-1; the match to TRBD1 covers 10 bases. The CDR3 length is 15 residues. V gave up 1 base and J gave up 6 bases; unmatched junction bases: 3. CDR1 and CDR2 from the germline V gene are MGHDK and SYGVNS. The CDR3 protein is CASSEWGDRGNEQFF. CDR3 nucleotides: TGTGCCAGCAGTGAATGGGGGGACAGGGGCAATGAGCAGTTCTTC.

This clone was picked up a small number of times. The chain couples TRBV14 to TRBJ2-7; D is unresolved. The CDR3 sequence is 14 residues long. Germline values: CDR1 SGHDN, CDR2 FVKESK. The ends were cut back, 3 bases at V and 3 bases at J, with 12 bases in the middle. Written as DNA, the CDR3 is TGTGCCAGCAGCCACTCATATTGGGGCTACGAGCAGTACTTC. This translates into CASSHSYWGYEQYF.

The gene calls are TRBV2 and TRBJ2-2, with a tentative D call TRBD1 (6 bases). CDR3 size: 15 residues. Germline CDR1 is SNHLY and CDR2 is FYNNEI. Trimming removed 2 bases from V and 14 bases from J, with 21 bases in between. For the CDR3, the DNA is TGTGCCAGCAGTGAATCTAGTTCCGGGACAAACGCCCTGTTTTTT. This encodes CASSESSSGTNALFF.

This clone is classed as medium-sized. Other DNA sequences of this sample code for an identical CDR3. This rearrangement joins TRBV27 to TRBJ2-7, with 9 nucleotides matching TRBD2. Trimming took 2 bases from V and 3 from J; bases not matched to a gene: 2. The CDR3 has 14 amino acids. Germline V gives CDR1 MNHEY, CDR2 SMNVEV (reference sequence). CDR3 amino acids: CASSLLAGNYEQYF. For the CDR3, the DNA is TGTGCCAGCAGTTTACTAGCGGGAAACTACGAGCAGTACTTC.

The CDR3 DNA reads as TGTGCCAGCAGCGTGGCTGCTTACCAAGAGACCCAGTACTTC. This gives the protein CASSVAAYQETQYF. V gene TRBV9 combines with J gene TRBJ2-5; D remains unclear. Trimming took off 2 bases at V and 0 bases at J, with 8 bases between the two ends. The CDR3 spans 14 residues. CDR1 is SGDLS, CDR2 YYNGEE, per germline.

The V call is TRBV7-9, the J call TRBJ1-1, with unresolved D. Between the trimmed V and J ends, which lost 5 bases and 7 bases, there was a span of 17 bases. CDR1 and CDR2 from the germline V gene are SEHNR and FQNEAQ (reference sequence). The CDR3 is 14 amino acids. The CDR3, as DNA: TGTGCCAGCAGCCCCTATGTTGGCGTAAATGAAGCTTTCTTT. It yields the protein CASSPYVGVNEAFF.

CDR3 sequence (DNA): TGTGCCAGCAGCCCCGGGGTTAGTCTCTACGAGCAGTACTTC. This codes for CASSPGVSLYEQYF. The chain is built from TRBV9 and TRBJ2-7, with a possible D match to TRBD2 (5 bases). The V gene's germline CDR1 is SGDLS and CDR2 YYNGEE. The CDR3 has 14 amino acids. The V end lost 4 bases, the J end lost 3 bases, and 14 bases lay between the germline ends.

V gene TRBV7-9 combines with J gene TRBJ2-3; 8 bases are a match to TRBD2. Trimming at V came to 4 bases and at J to 3 bases, leaving 9 bases not matched to a gene. In germline, CDR1 is SEHNR, CDR2 FQNEAQ (reference sequence). The CDR3 totals 16 residues. CDR3 sequence (DNA): TGTGCCAGCAGCTCCGAGTTGGGCGGGAGGACAGATACGCAGTATTTT. This translates into CASSSELGGRTDTQYF.

The V and J genes are TRBV29-1 and TRBJ2-3, with TRBD2 identical over 11 bases. The CDR3 consists of 17 residues. V lost 2 bases and J lost 8; bases outside the gene matches: 15. Per germline, CDR1 SQVTM and CDR2 ANQGSEA. The CDR3 DNA sequence: TGCAGCGTTGAATTCGGCCCTAGCGGGAGGATGGTAGGTACGCAGTATTTT. Translated, it gives CSVEFGPSGRMVGTQYF.

This clone has only a few counts. The rearrangement joins TRBV2 to TRBJ2-7, with a tentative D call TRBD1 (6 bases). Germline V gives CDR1 SNHLY, CDR2 FYNNEI. The V and J ends lost 2 bases and 3 bases respectively, with 14 bases between them. This CDR3 is built from 15 residues. The CDR3 nucleotides are TGTGCCAGCAGTGAATCCCCAGGGGCCCACTACGAGCAGTACTTC. Translation gives CASSESPGAHYEQYF.

This clone has just a few counts. The J gene is TRBJ2-2, the V gene TRBV28; D possibly corresponds to TRBD1 (5 bases). This CDR3 has 15 residues. Trimming removed 0 bases at V and 4 bases at J, with 9 bases between. CDR1 is MDHEN and CDR2 is SYDVKM in the germline V gene. The CDR3 loop reads CASSLWSGPTGELFF. The CDR3 DNA sequence: TGTGCCAGCAGTTTATGGTCAGGGCCCACCGGGGAGCTGTTTTTT.

This chain links TRBV6-5 with TRBJ2-1; D gene unclear. V lost 5 bases and J lost 8, with 7 bases in between. The CDR3 runs 11 residues. Per germline, CDR1 MNHEY and CDR2 SVGAGI. Here the CDR3 reads CASSRRDEQFF. CDR3 DNA sequence: TGTGCCAGCAGTAGAAGGGATGAGCAGTTCTTC.

This clone was counted a few times. V and J are TRBV27 and TRBJ1-4; the D is unclear. The CDR3 covers 15 residues. Germline V gene sequence: CDR1 MNHEY, CDR2 SMNVEV (reference sequence). V lost 5 bases, J lost 1 base, and 11 bases lay in between. For the CDR3, the DNA is TGTGCCAGCAGTCCTACAGTGCTAACTAATGAAAAACTGTTTTTT. Amino acids: CASSPTVLTNEKLFF.

This chain connects TRBV27 to TRBJ2-7; no definite D call. The germline gives CDR1 MNHEY, CDR2 SMNVEV (reference sequence). The CDR3 loop spans 12 amino acids. Trimming took 5 bases from V and 6 from J, leaving 11 bases between them. CDR3 amino acids: CASSSSRLEQYF. Here the CDR3 DNA reads TGTGCCAGCAGTAGCTCTAGGCTCGAGCAGTACTTC.

The gene calls are TRBV2 and TRBJ2-2; TRBD1 agrees at 9 bases. The CDR3 contains 13 residues. With 6 bases clipped from V and 7 bases from J, the junction kept 3 bases outside the gene matches. Per germline, CDR1 SNHLY and CDR2 FYNNEI. For the CDR3, the DNA is TGTGCCAGCAGCTGGACAGGGGACGGGGAGCTGTTTTTT. Translation gives CASSWTGDGELFF.

V gene TRBV5-4 combines with J gene TRBJ2-3, with 12 bases aligning to TRBD2. The CDR3 extends over 18 amino acids. The junction had 10 bases not matched to a gene; V was cut back by 0 bases and J by 5 bases. Germline V lookup: CDR1 SGHNT, CDR2 YYREEE (reference sequence). In DNA, the CDR3 is TGTGCCAGCAGCTTGGAGGGACTAGCGGGTGTGGATATAGATACGCAGTATTTT. It codes for CASSLEGLAGVDIDTQYF. Using reference TRBV5-4 and TRBJ2-3 for the parts outside the CDR3, the full variable domain is ETGVTQSPTHLIKTRGQQVTLRCSSQSGHNTVSWYQQALGQGPQFIFQYYREEENGRGNFPPRFSGLQFPNYSSELNVNALELDDSALYLCASSLEGLAGVDIDTQYFGPGTRLTVL.

This clone ranks as medium-sized. The chain links TRBV27 to TRBJ2-1; D might be TRBD2 (5 bases). The CDR3 contains 16 residues. Germline CDR1 MNHEY, CDR2 SMNVEV (reference sequence). V was cut by 3 bases and J by 8 bases, with 20 bases left in between. CDR3 nucleotide sequence: TGTGCCAGCAGTTTTCTACGGACCACTAGGGATGATGAGCAGTTCTTC. Translation gives CASSFLRTTRDDEQFF.

This clone was detected a few times. The identical CDR3 is also encoded by other nucleotide sequences in the sample. This chain connects TRBV4-1 to TRBJ2-3; D remains ambiguous. The CDR3 loop spans 13 amino acids. The V and J ends lost 3 bases and 1 base respectively, with 5 bases between them. The germline CDR1 and CDR2 sequences are MGHRA and YSYEKL. The CDR3 bases are TGCGCCAGCAGCCACCAGGGCACAGATACGCAGTATTTT. Protein sequence: CASSHQGTDTQYF.

The genes are TRBV10-3 and TRBJ2-5; 7 bases line up with TRBD1. This CDR3 comprises 15 residues. J was trimmed by 2 bases and V by 6 bases; bases with no gene match: 9. CDR1 and CDR2 from the germline V gene are ENHRY and SYGVKD. The CDR3: CAIRSNSRGQETQYF. The CDR3 DNA reads as TGTGCCATCAGAAGTAACTCCAGGGGGCAAGAGACCCAGTACTTC.

This clone has more than one count but fewer than ten. The chain has TRBV6-1 and TRBJ2-1, with 14 bases identical to TRBD2. Looked up from germline, CDR1 is MNHNS and CDR2 is SASEGT. This CDR3 contains 16 residues. V shed 2 bases, J shed 7 bases, and the junction held 4 bases outside the gene matches. CDR3 sequence (DNA): TGTGCCAGCAGTGAACCGGGACTAGCGGGAGTTAATGAGCAGTTCTTC. Translated: CASSEPGLAGVNEQFF.

This clone was observed a handful of times. V and J are TRBV7-9 and TRBJ2-7, with D possibly being TRBD1 (6 bases). Germline CDR1 SEHNR, CDR2 FQNEAQ (reference sequence). Trimming removed 3 bases at V and 4 bases at J, with 16 bases between. This CDR3 region has 15 residues. CDR3 region: CASSFPTGIVYEQYF. The CDR3 DNA follows: TGTGCCAGCAGCTTCCCGACAGGAATAGTTTACGAGCAGTACTTC.

This clone was picked up a small number of times. The chain combines TRBV10-1 with TRBJ2-2; D remains ambiguous. Between the trimmed V and J ends, which lost 4 bases and 6 bases, there was a span of 6 bases. Germline V gene sequence: CDR1 WNHNN, CDR2 SYGVQD (reference sequence). This CDR3 contains 12 residues. For the CDR3, the DNA is TGCGCCAGCAGTGGTGGGCCCGGGGAGCTGTTTTTT. This codes for CASSGGPGELFF.

The rearrangement links TRBV19 to TRBJ2-7; D is undetermined. Trimming cost V 8 bases and J 1 base, with 12 bases left between them. The CDR3 contains 13 residues. Germline CDR1 is LNHDA and CDR2 is SQIVND (reference sequence). The CDR3 DNA reads as TGTGCCAGTGCTCATGGGATGTCCTACGAGCAGTACTTC. Its protein product is CASAHGMSYEQYF.

This clone was counted only a few times. This chain uses TRBV9 with TRBJ2-5, with 7 bases identical to TRBD2. Germline CDR1 is SGDLS and CDR2 is YYNGEE. The V gene end was trimmed by 5 bases and the J gene end by 3 bases; junction bases not matched to a gene: 10. The CDR3 totals 15 residues. CDR3 sequence: CASSPGTSAKETQYF. The DNA of the CDR3 is TGTGCCAGCAGTCCAGGCACTAGCGCTAAAGAGACCCAGTACTTC.

J is TRBJ1-5 and V is TRBV19, with 7 bases fitting TRBD1. This CDR3 contains 15 residues. The J segment lost 3 bases and the V segment lost 5 bases, leaving 7 bases of the junction unmatched. Germline-derived CDR1 and CDR2 are LNHDA and SQIVND (reference sequence). The CDR3 DNA sequence: TGTGCCAGTAGTGTCGACAGGGCACACAATCAGCCCCAGCATTTT. This gives the protein CASSVDRAHNQPQHF.

The chain employs TRBV7-9 and TRBJ1-5, with a weak D call TRBD1 (5 bases). Trimming shortened V by 1 base and J by 5 bases, and 9 bases separated the two germline ends. The CDR3 covers 14 residues. Germline V gene sequence: CDR1 SEHNR, CDR2 FQNEAQ (reference sequence). The CDR3 loop reads CASSLGGADQPQHF. CDR3 coding DNA: TGTGCCAGCAGCTTAGGAGGGGCGGATCAGCCCCAGCATTTT.

The J gene is TRBJ2-7, the V gene TRBV14, with 8 positions matching TRBD2. This CDR3 contains 16 residues. Looked up from germline, CDR1 is SGHDN and CDR2 is FVKESK. V lost 3 bases and J lost 4; bases outside the gene matches: 11. CDR3 nucleotide sequence: TGTGCCAGCAGCCAGGGTAGCGGGAACACCCGGTACGAGCAGTACTTC. It translates to CASSQGSGNTRYEQYF. The full variable domain, rest sourced from reference TRBV14 and TRBJ2-7, is EAGVTQFPSHSVIEKGQTVTLRCDPISGHDNLYWYRRVMGKEIKFLLHFVKESKQDESGMPNNRFLAERTGGTYSTLKVQPAELEDSGVYFCASSQGSGNTRYEQYFGPGTRLTVT.

Only a few counts were recorded for this clone. The chain has TRBV27 and TRBJ1-2; no reliable D call. Germline V gene data show CDR1 as MNHEY and CDR2 as SMNVEV (reference sequence). This CDR3 region has 14 residues. V lost 0 bases to trimming and J lost 8 bases, with 13 bases between them. The CDR3 here is CASSLSGPAGGYTF. The CDR3 DNA follows: TGTGCCAGCAGTTTATCAGGGCCCGCGGGCGGCTACACCTTC.

The count of this clone is one. The chain combines TRBV27 with TRBJ2-7, with TRBD2 matching 8 bases. Germline V gene sequence: CDR1 MNHEY, CDR2 SMNVEV (reference sequence). J gave up 4 bases and V 4 bases, and 6 bases lay outside the gene matches. The CDR3 sequence is 14 residues long. Here the CDR3 reads CASSSGLAPYEQYF. The CDR3 coding sequence is TGTGCCAGCAGTTCCGGACTAGCTCCGTACGAGCAGTACTTC.

V is TRBV19 and J is TRBJ1-2, with D possibly matching TRBD1 (6 bases). The CDR3 is 14 amino acids. The germline V gene has CDR1 LNHDA and CDR2 SQIVND (reference sequence). V was clipped by 4 bases and J by 0 bases, with 9 bases between them. The CDR3 region has the DNA TGTGCCAGTAGTAAACAGGGCGCTAACTATGGCTACACCTTC. Protein: CASSKQGANYGYTF.